This T cell receptor (beta chain) was recovered during a study of cytomegalovirus exposure and HLA in healthy donors. Notes on the study in general: Reportedly, diagnosis of cytomegalovirus status by the classifier showed high specificity and sensitivity. The investigators catalogued 150 or so TCR beta chains as cytomegalovirus-associated.

This clone appeared once. What it recognizes is unknown. The CDR3 consists of 15 residues. The V gene lost 6 bases and the J gene lost 4 bases, with 18 bases spanning the gap. Germline V gives CDR1 KGHSH, CDR2 LQKENI. This PCR relied on a set of 60 Vbeta primers and 13 Jbeta primers. The method was immunoSEQ multiplex PCR; TCRdb's version includes in-frame clones alone and lacks a portion of them. Among 37,000 or so clones, 74% were seen once, and the ten largest hold more than 6%. Sequenced: PBMCs. J is TRBJ2-5 and V is TRBV18; D perhaps matches TRBD2 (5 bases). The receptor was isolated from a man younger than 40 in good health and CMV-seronegative. CDR3 region: CASSRGGQAGETQYF. Written as DNA, the CDR3 is TGTGCCAGCTCTCGAGGCGGTCAGGCGGGAGAGACCCAGTACTTC.